This paragraph reports one T cell receptor (beta chain). The data originate from a study of PD-L1 blockade in urothelial cancer. Study as a whole: At 3 weeks after treatment start (second dose) and again at 6 weeks, blood was analyzed.

V was shortened by 4 bases and J by 8 bases, with 15 bases between the two germline ends. Germline lookup yields CDR1 MDHEN and CDR2 SYDVKM. CDR3 length equals 14 residues. Each PCR reaction had synthetic TCR analog templates spiked into it. Method: immunoSEQ multiplex PCR; TCRdb's copy keeps in-frame clones and lacks some. The sample records 100,000 or so clones, roughly 84% being singletons. The sequenced sample was PBMCs, obtained around atezolizumab (anti-PD-L1) treatment. The sequence was collected from a man in his fifties with urothelial cancer. This chain connects TRBV28 to TRBJ2-1, with D possibly being TRBD2 (5 bases). CDR3 residues: CASSYSSTWDEQFF. The DNA of the CDR3 is TGTGCCAGCAGTTATTCTAGCACTTGGGATGAGCAGTTCTTC.